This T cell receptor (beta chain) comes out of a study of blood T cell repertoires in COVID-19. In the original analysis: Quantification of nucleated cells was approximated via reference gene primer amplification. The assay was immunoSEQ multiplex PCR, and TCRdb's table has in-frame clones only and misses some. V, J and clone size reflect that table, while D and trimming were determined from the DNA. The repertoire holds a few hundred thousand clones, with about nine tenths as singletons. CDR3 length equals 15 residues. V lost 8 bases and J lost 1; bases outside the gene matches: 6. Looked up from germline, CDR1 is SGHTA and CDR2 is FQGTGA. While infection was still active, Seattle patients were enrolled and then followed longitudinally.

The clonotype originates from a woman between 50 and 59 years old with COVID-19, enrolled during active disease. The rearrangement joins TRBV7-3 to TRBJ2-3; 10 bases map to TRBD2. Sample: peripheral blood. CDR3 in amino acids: CASSGGTSGTDTQYF. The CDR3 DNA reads TGTGCCAGCTCGGGGGGGACTAGCGGCACAGATACGCAGTATTTT.